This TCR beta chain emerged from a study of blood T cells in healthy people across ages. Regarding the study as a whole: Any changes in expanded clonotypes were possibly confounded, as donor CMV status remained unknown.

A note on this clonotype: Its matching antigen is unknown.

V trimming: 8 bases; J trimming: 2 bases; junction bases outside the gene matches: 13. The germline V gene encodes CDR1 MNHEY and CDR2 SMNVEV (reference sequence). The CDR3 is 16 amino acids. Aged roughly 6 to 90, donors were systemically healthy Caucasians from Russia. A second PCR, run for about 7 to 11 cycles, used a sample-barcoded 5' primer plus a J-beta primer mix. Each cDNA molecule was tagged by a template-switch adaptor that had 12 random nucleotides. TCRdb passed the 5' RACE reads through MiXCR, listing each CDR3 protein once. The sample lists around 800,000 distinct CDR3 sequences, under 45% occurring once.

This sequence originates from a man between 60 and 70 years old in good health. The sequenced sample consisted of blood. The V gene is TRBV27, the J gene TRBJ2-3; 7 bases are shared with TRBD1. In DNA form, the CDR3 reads TGTGCCAGCCCCCCCGCGGACAGGCCCCCCACAGATACGCAGTATTTT. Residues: CASPPADRPPTDTQYF.